A selection of T cell receptor beta chains follows, all from one sample in a study of tumor and adjacent non-tumor tissue in lung cancer. Each CDR3 protein is one row after TCRdb ran MiXCR on the multiplex PCR reads. The repertoire holds under 150,000 distinct CDR3 sequences, with approximately 64% as singletons. The material sequenced was lung tumor tissue. The receptors were sampled from a man aged 55 to 69 with small cell lung cancer. Both conserved end residues are part of each CDR3. The D gene is left open where the match is weak. Clone size is not always given. Where it is, it says once, few, many or a class for expanded clones.

clone size: .
V gene: TRBV6-6
CDR3 length: 15
D gene: TRBD1
J gene: TRBJ2-3
CDR3 DNA: TGTGTCAGCAGGAACCGGGACAGGGGACTCGATACGCAGTATTTT
CDR3 protein: CVSRNRDRGLDTQYF

clone size: .
V gene: TRBV5-1
CDR3 length: 15
D gene: .
J gene: TRBJ2-6
CDR3 DNA: TGCGCCAGCAGCTTCCGCGAGTCTGGGGCCAACATCCTGACTTTC
CDR3 protein: CASSFRESGANILTF

clone size: .
V gene: TRBV4-1
CDR3 length: 11
D gene: .
J gene: TRBJ1-1
CDR3 DNA: TGCGCCAGGAGCCACGGGACAGAAGCTTTCTTT
CDR3 protein: CARSHGTEAFF

clone size: .
V gene: TRBV20-1
CDR3 length: 14
D gene: TRBD1
J gene: TRBJ1-2
CDR3 DNA: TGCAGTGCTCCCCGGACAGGGGGGAAATATGGCTACGCCTTC
CDR3 protein: CSAPRTGGKYGYAF

clone size: many
V gene: TRBV29-1
CDR3 length: 13
D gene: .
J gene: TRBJ2-2
CDR3 DNA: TGCAGTGCAGGACTACGGGCATCCGGGGAGCTGTTTTTT
CDR3 protein: CSAGLRASGELFF

clone size: .
V gene: TRBV5-4
CDR3 length: 16
D gene: TRBD1
J gene: TRBJ2-7
CDR3 DNA: TGTGCTAGCAACTTGTCGTATGGACAGGGCCCTTACGAGCAGTACTTC
CDR3 protein: CASNLSYGQGPYEQYF

clone size: once
V gene: TRBV29-1
CDR3 length: 15
D gene: .
J gene: TRBJ2-1
CDR3 DNA: TGCAGCGTTGGGGGGGTTGGGGGGACCTACATTAAGCAGTTCTTC
CDR3 protein: CSVGGVGGTYIKQFF

clone size: few
V gene: TRBV2
CDR3 length: 14
D gene: TRBD2
J gene: TRBJ2-1
CDR3 DNA: TGTGCCAGCAGTCCGGGACTAGCGGGAGGGGAGCAGTTCTTC
CDR3 protein: CASSPGLAGGEQFF

clone size: many
V gene: TRBV5-4
CDR3 length: 15
D gene: TRBD2
J gene: TRBJ2-1
CDR3 DNA: TGTGCCAGCAGCTCTAGCGGGAGAGGAGACAATGAGCAGTTCTTC
CDR3 protein: CASSSSGRGDNEQFF

clone size: .
V gene: TRBV6-5
CDR3 length: 14
D gene: .
J gene: TRBJ2-5
CDR3 DNA: TGTGCCAGCAGTTCTCTGGGGACCCAAGAGACGCAGTACTTC
CDR3 protein: CASSSLGTQETQYF

clone size: many
V gene: TRBV4-2
CDR3 length: 15
D gene: .
J gene: TRBJ1-2
CDR3 DNA: TGTGCCAGCAGCCAAGATTTCGAGACAGCAGACGGCTACACCTTC
CDR3 protein: CASSQDFETADGYTF

clone size: .
V gene: TRBV20-1
CDR3 length: 15
D gene: TRBD2
J gene: TRBJ2-3
CDR3 DNA: TGCAGTGCTCCCCTCGCGGGGGGGAGCACAGATACGCAGTATTTT
CDR3 protein: CSAPLAGGSTDTQYF

clone size: .
V gene: TRBV30
CDR3 length: 15
D gene: .
J gene: TRBJ1-3
CDR3 DNA: TGTGCCTGGAGTGTACTGCAAAGCTCTGGAAACATCATATATTTT
CDR3 protein: CAWSVLQSSGNIIYF

clone size: .
V gene: TRBV6-6
CDR3 length: 16
D gene: .
J gene: TRBJ2-3
CDR3 DNA: TGTGCCAGCAGTTACATGGTGGGGGTAGCCAGACATAGGCAGTATTTT
CDR3 protein: CASSYMVGVARHRQYF

clone size: few
V gene: TRBV12-3/TRBV12-4
CDR3 length: 13
D gene: .
J gene: TRBJ1-6
CDR3 DNA: TGTGCCAGCAGTTTAAGTCAGGACTCACCCCTCCACTTT
CDR3 protein: CASSLSQDSPLHF

clone size: many
V gene: TRBV20-1
CDR3 length: 13
D gene: TRBD1
J gene: TRBJ1-1
CDR3 DNA: TGCAGTGCGAACAGGGGGCTGGACACTGAAGCTTTCTTT
CDR3 protein: CSANRGLDTEAFF

clone size: .
V gene: TRBV7-9
CDR3 length: 14
D gene: TRBD2
J gene: TRBJ2-1
CDR3 DNA: TGTGCCAGCATCCGCGGGGGGACCTACAATGAGCAGTTCTTC
CDR3 protein: CASIRGGTYNEQFF

clone size: few
V gene: TRBV29-1
CDR3 length: 13
D gene: .
J gene: TRBJ1-2
CDR3 DNA: TGCAGCGTTGGCCCGGCCAGGGATAGGCTCTACACCTTC
CDR3 protein: CSVGPARDRLYTF

clone size: few
V gene: TRBV4-1
CDR3 length: 19
D gene: .
J gene: TRBJ1-4
CDR3 DNA: TGCGCCTGCAGCCAAGATCAGGGTTCGGTTGAGGTTGAGGATGAAAAACTGTTTTTT
CDR3 protein: CACSQDQGSVEVEDEKLFF

clone size: .
V gene: TRBV11-2
CDR3 length: 16
D gene: .
J gene: TRBJ2-1
CDR3 DNA: TGTGTCAGCAGCCGGGACGGTAGTACGGCCCTCCATGAGCAGTTCTTC
CDR3 protein: CVSSRDGSTALHEQFF

clone size: many
V gene: TRBV11-3
CDR3 length: 14
D gene: .
J gene: TRBJ2-1
CDR3 DNA: TGTGCCAGCAGCCCCGGACGCAAGTCCAATGAGCAGTTCTTC
CDR3 protein: CASSPGRKSNEQFF

clone size: few
V gene: TRBV2
CDR3 length: 14
D gene: .
J gene: TRBJ1-1
CDR3 DNA: TGTGCCAGCAGTGAAGCTCGGGGGAACACTGAAGCTTTCTTT
CDR3 protein: CASSEARGNTEAFF

clone size: few
V gene: TRBV5-1
CDR3 length: 15
D gene: TRBD1
J gene: TRBJ1-3
CDR3 DNA: TGCGCCAGCAGCGACAGGGAGAAGTATGAAAACACCATATATTTT
CDR3 protein: CASSDREKYENTIYF

clone size: once
V gene: TRBV20-1
CDR3 length: 13
D gene: .
J gene: TRBJ1-5
CDR3 DNA: TGCAGTGCTGAAGGGGGGAGTAATCAGCGCCAGCATTTT
CDR3 protein: CSAEGGSNQRQHF

clone size: .
V gene: TRBV11-3
CDR3 length: 14
D gene: TRBD2
J gene: TRBJ2-3
CDR3 DNA: TGTACCAGCAGCTTAGCCCAGGCGGGGGGGGGGCAGTATTTT
CDR3 protein: CTSSLAQAGGGQYF

clone size: .
V gene: TRBV12-3/TRBV12-4
CDR3 length: 18
D gene: TRBD2
J gene: TRBJ2-1
CDR3 DNA: TGTGCCAGCATATCTCCAGCGGGGTGGGGGAGCTCCTGCAATGAGCACTTCTTC
CDR3 protein: CASISPAGWGSSCNEHFF

clone size: .
V gene: TRBV18
CDR3 length: 13
D gene: .
J gene: TRBJ1-1
CDR3 DNA: TGTGCCAGCTCACAGGGGCAGAGCACTGAAGCTTTCTTT
CDR3 protein: CASSQGQSTEAFF

clone size: .
V gene: TRBV20-1
CDR3 length: 14
D gene: TRBD1
J gene: TRBJ2-5
CDR3 DNA: TGCAGTGTTCAAGGGGACAGGCTAATCGAGGCCCAGTACTTC
CDR3 protein: CSVQGDRLIEAQYF

clone size: .
V gene: TRBV5-5
CDR3 length: 15
D gene: TRBD2
J gene: TRBJ2-1
CDR3 DNA: TGTGCCAGCAGCCGTAGCGGGAGCTTGGGCAATGAGCAGTTCTTC
CDR3 protein: CASSRSGSLGNEQFF

clone size: .
V gene: TRBV6-6
CDR3 length: 12
D gene: .
J gene: TRBJ2-5
CDR3 DNA: TGTGCCTCCGGAGGAGCGGTGTATACCCAGTACTTC
CDR3 protein: CASGGAVYTQYF

clone size: .
V gene: TRBV11-2
CDR3 length: 16
D gene: TRBD1
J gene: TRBJ2-3
CDR3 DNA: TGTGCCATCAGCCCGAGTGGGACAGGGTTATCTGATACGCTGTATTTT
CDR3 protein: CAISPSGTGLSDTLYF

clone size: .
V gene: TRBV4-2
CDR3 length: 15
D gene: .
J gene: TRBJ2-3
CDR3 DNA: TGTGCCAGCACCACGACGGGGCTCCTCACAGATACGCAGTATTTT
CDR3 protein: CASTTTGLLTDTQYF

clone size: .
V gene: TRBV4-1
CDR3 length: 18
D gene: TRBD2
J gene: TRBJ2-2
CDR3 DNA: TGCGCCAGCAGCCAACCCCCCTCCGGGACTAGCGAAACCGGGGAGCTGTTTTTT
CDR3 protein: CASSQPPSGTSETGELFF

clone size: many
V gene: TRBV24-1
CDR3 length: 17
D gene: TRBD2
J gene: TRBJ2-2
CDR3 DNA: TGTGCCACCAGTGACTGGATAGCGGGAGAGGTCGCCGGGGAGCTGTTTTTT
CDR3 protein: CATSDWIAGEVAGELFF

clone size: .
V gene: TRBV5-5
CDR3 length: 15
D gene: .
J gene: TRBJ2-7
CDR3 DNA: TGTGCCAGCAGCTTGGAAGGTGGAGGGTTGGCCAAGCAGTATTTC
CDR3 protein: CASSLEGGGLAKQYF

clone size: .
V gene: TRBV24-1
CDR3 length: 19
D gene: .
J gene: TRBJ2-1
CDR3 DNA: TGTGCCACCAGTGAGACCCAAGGAGGGGGGCCAGGCTCCTACAATGAGCAGTTCTTC
CDR3 protein: CATSETQGGGPGSYNEQFF

clone size: .
V gene: TRBV20-1
CDR3 length: 15
D gene: TRBD1
J gene: TRBJ1-5
CDR3 DNA: TGCAGTGCTCAGGATACGGGACAGGGTCTCTTGACCCAGCATTTT
CDR3 protein: CSAQDTGQGLLTQHF

clone size: many
V gene: TRBV5-1
CDR3 length: 14
D gene: TRBD1
J gene: TRBJ2-7
CDR3 DNA: TGCGCCAGCAGGTCAGGGGGCAACTCCTACGAGCAGTACTTC
CDR3 protein: CASRSGGNSYEQYF

clone size: .
V gene: TRBV20-1
CDR3 length: 16
D gene: .
J gene: TRBJ2-1
CDR3 DNA: TGCAGTGCTAGAGATCTGGGTGGAGCGTCATACAATGAGCAGTTCTTC
CDR3 protein: CSARDLGGASYNEQFF

clone size: few
V gene: TRBV30
CDR3 length: 17
D gene: .
J gene: TRBJ1-1
CDR3 DNA: TGTGCCTGGAGCCCCCAGGTCAGGGAGAGGAGGAACACTGAAGCTTTCTTT
CDR3 protein: CAWSPQVRERRNTEAFF

clone size: few
V gene: TRBV7-8
CDR3 length: 13
D gene: .
J gene: TRBJ1-4
CDR3 DNA: TGTGCCAGCAGCTCGGGAGTTTGGGAAAAACTGTTTTTT
CDR3 protein: CASSSGVWEKLFF

clone size: many
V gene: TRBV20-1
CDR3 length: 14
D gene: TRBD2
J gene: TRBJ2-1
CDR3 DNA: TGCAGTGCTTTTAGCGGGAGAACCTACAATGAGCAGTTCTTC
CDR3 protein: CSAFSGRTYNEQFF

clone size: .
V gene: TRBV5-1
CDR3 length: 15
D gene: TRBD1
J gene: TRBJ1-1
CDR3 DNA: TGCGCCAGCAGCTGGACAGGGGGCAGTATCACTGAAGCTTTCTTT
CDR3 protein: CASSWTGGSITEAFF

clone size: .
V gene: TRBV5-1
CDR3 length: 13
D gene: .
J gene: TRBJ2-1
CDR3 DNA: TGCGCCAGCAGCTTGGACGACTACAATGAGCACTTCTTC
CDR3 protein: CASSLDDYNEHFF

clone size: .
V gene: TRBV29-1
CDR3 length: 14
D gene: TRBD1
J gene: TRBJ2-3
CDR3 DNA: TGCAGGGTTGGGAAGGGACAGAGCGCAGATACGCAGTATTTT
CDR3 protein: CRVGKGQSADTQYF

clone size: .
V gene: TRBV4-2
CDR3 length: 16
D gene: TRBD2
J gene: TRBJ2-1
CDR3 DNA: TGTGCCAGCAGCCAAGAGACTAGCGGGAACTACAATGAGCAGTTCTTC
CDR3 protein: CASSQETSGNYNEQFF

clone size: .
V gene: TRBV11-1
CDR3 length: 18
D gene: TRBD2
J gene: TRBJ2-2
CDR3 DNA: TGTGCCAGCGGCCACGGCAGGCTAGCGGGAGGGGGCACCGGGGAGCCGTTTTTT
CDR3 protein: CASGHGRLAGGGTGEPFF

clone size: .
V gene: TRBV20-1
CDR3 length: 16
D gene: TRBD2
J gene: TRBJ2-5
CDR3 DNA: TGCAGTGTCAGAGATGGGCGGGAGTTAAGGAAAGAGACCCAGTACTTC
CDR3 protein: CSVRDGRELRKETQYF

clone size: few
V gene: TRBV28
CDR3 length: 13
D gene: .
J gene: TRBJ2-7
CDR3 DNA: TGTGCCAGTCGAAGCCCCCAGGGCGACGAGCAGTACTTC
CDR3 protein: CASRSPQGDEQYF

clone size: .
V gene: TRBV20-1
CDR3 length: 16
D gene: .
J gene: TRBJ1-1
CDR3 DNA: TGTAGTGCTAGATGTTGGGGACGGGGGGCCGGGACTGAAGCTTTCTTT
CDR3 protein: CSARCWGRGAGTEAFF

clone size: many
V gene: TRBV29-1
CDR3 length: 13
D gene: TRBD2
J gene: TRBJ2-1
CDR3 DNA: TGCAGCGTTGGACTAGCGGGAGTGAATGAGCAGTTCTTC
CDR3 protein: CSVGLAGVNEQFF

clone size: .
V gene: TRBV11-2
CDR3 length: 14
D gene: .
J gene: TRBJ2-7
CDR3 DNA: TGTGCCGGCAGGTTAGGAGGGACCGCCTACGAGCAGTACTTC
CDR3 protein: CAGRLGGTAYEQYF

clone size: many
V gene: TRBV7-8
CDR3 length: 15
D gene: TRBD1
J gene: TRBJ2-5
CDR3 DNA: TGTGCCAGCAGCTTAAGGGGGCAGGGTGTGGAGACCCAGTACTTC
CDR3 protein: CASSLRGQGVETQYF

clone size: .
V gene: TRBV11-2
CDR3 length: 18
D gene: TRBD2
J gene: TRBJ2-5
CDR3 DNA: TGTGCCAGCAGCTTAGGCAAAAGACTAGCGGGAGGTTTAGCGATCCAGTACTTC
CDR3 protein: CASSLGKRLAGGLAIQYF

clone size: few
V gene: TRBV10-2
CDR3 length: 16
D gene: .
J gene: TRBJ1-3
CDR3 DNA: TGCGCCAGCCGTTCAGTAGGCCGAATATCTGGAAACACCATATATTTT
CDR3 protein: CASRSVGRISGNTIYF

clone size: .
V gene: TRBV11-3
CDR3 length: 14
D gene: .
J gene: TRBJ2-2
CDR3 DNA: TGTGCCGGCAGCTCAAACAGGGACACCGGGGAGCTGTTTTTT
CDR3 protein: CAGSSNRDTGELFF

clone size: .
V gene: TRBV6-7
CDR3 length: 20
D gene: TRBD2
J gene: TRBJ2-2
CDR3 DNA: TGTGCCAGCAGTTACCCCGAAGGCCTTAGCGGGAGGGGGATCACCGGGGAGCTGTTTTTT
CDR3 protein: CASSYPEGLSGRGITGELFF

clone size: many
V gene: TRBV30
CDR3 length: 16
D gene: .
J gene: TRBJ2-6
CDR3 DNA: TGTGCCTGGAGCACGCTTATAGTTGCTGGGGCCAACGTCCTGACTTTC
CDR3 protein: CAWSTLIVAGANVLTF